This T cell receptor beta chain emerged from a study of blood T cell repertoires in COVID-19. Overall study context: From T cells, B-cell-depleted T cells, or PBMCs came the material, which was cDNA or gDNA.

Methods used by the authors: Amplified reference gene primers provided the basis for estimating nucleated cell counts. The protocol was immunoSEQ multiplex PCR, while the TCRdb copy is restricted to in-frame clones and leaves out a portion. V, J and clone size derive from that table, while D and trimming were established from the DNA sequence. Of roughly 110,000 clones listed, 84% are singletons. The J segment lost 3 bases and the V segment lost 0 bases, leaving 6 bases of the junction unmatched. This CDR3 region has 16 residues. Germline CDR1 SGHRS, CDR2 YFSETQ. This receptor was taken from a human donor in a cohort sampled during active COVID-19. Specimen: peripheral blood. This chain joins TRBV5-1 and TRBJ2-1, with 7 bases aligning to TRBD1. CDR3 sequence reads: CASSLVYRGSYNEQFF. DNA for the CDR3: TGCGCCAGCAGCTTGGTCTACAGGGGTAGCTACAATGAGCAGTTCTTC.